Listed here are 20 T cell receptor beta chains from one sample, sequenced in a study of T cell responses to AZD1222 COVID-19 vaccine. Produced via immunoSEQ multiplex PCR; TCRdb's table is partial and in-frame only. The repertoire consists of 85,000 to 130,000 clones, with approximately 86% occurring once and the leading ten covering roughly 3.3%. The sample in question was peripheral blood, obtained 28 days after the second dose of the MenACWY control vaccine. These receptors came from an adult who received the MenACWY meningococcal vaccine as a control.

This chain joins TRBV7-2 and TRBJ2-2, with TRBD2 matching 10 bases. The J segment lost 2 bases and the V segment lost 0 bases, leaving 6 bases of the junction unmatched. The CDR3 extends over 18 amino acids. Germline assignment: CDR1 SGHTA and CDR2 FQGNSA. The chain's CDR3 is CASSLAPSGGGNTGELFF. CDR3 coding DNA: TGTGCCAGCAGCTTAGCGCCGAGCGGGGGGGGTAACACCGGGGAGCTGTTTTTT. Looking up the rest from reference TRBV7-2 and TRBJ2-2 gives the full variable domain: GAGVSQSPSNKVTEKGKDVELRCDPISGHTALYWYRQSLGQGLEFLIYFQGNSAPDKSGLPSDRFSAERTGGSVSTLTIQRTQQEDSAVYLCASSLAPSGGGNTGELFFGEGSRLTVL.

The chain couples TRBV27 to TRBJ2-1, with D possibly TRBD1 on 6 matching bases. This CDR3 region has 13 residues. From germline, CDR1 is MNHEY and CDR2 SMNVEV (reference sequence). V gave up 5 bases and J gave up 12 bases, with 17 bases separating them. CDR3 DNA: TGTGCCAGCAGTGTTACAGGGCCTCAGGCGCAGTTCTTC. Translating gives CASSVTGPQAQFF.

J is TRBJ2-2 and V is TRBV10-3; tentative D call: TRBD1 (5 bases). CDR1 is ENHRY and CDR2 is SYGVKD in the germline V gene. The CDR3 contains 14 residues. Trimming removed 7 bases from V and 2 bases from J, with 11 bases in between. CDR3 DNA: TGTGCCATCAAGCCAGGGCTAAACACCGGGGAGCTGTTTTTT. Amino acids: CAIKPGLNTGELFF.

Notes on this clone: In the same sample, other DNA sequences code for this CDR3. V is TRBV7-2 and J is TRBJ1-5; D ambiguous. The CDR3 consists of 12 residues. The germline CDR1 and CDR2 sequences are SGHTA and FQGNSA. Trimming stripped 3 bases from V and 3 bases from J, with 3 bases between. The CDR3 nucleotides are TGTGCCAGCAGCTTGAACAATCAGCCCCAGCATTTT. It codes for CASSLNNQPQHF.

The chain carries TRBV7-2 and TRBJ2-7; 9 nucleotides align to TRBD2. The germline gives CDR1 SGHTA, CDR2 FQGNSA. The junction had 11 bases not matched to a gene; V was cut back by 5 bases and J by 3 bases. The CDR3 length is 16 residues. CDR3 amino acids: CASSQISGGTNYEQYF. Written as DNA, the CDR3 is TGTGCCAGCAGCCAGATTAGCGGGGGCACCAACTACGAGCAGTACTTC.

The chain employs TRBV3-1 (or the pseudogene TRBV3-2) and TRBJ1-2; tentatively, D is TRBD1 (5 bases). Germline V gene data show CDR1 as LGHDT and CDR2 as YNNKEL (reference sequence). CDR3 length: 11 amino acids. The V end was cut by 1 base, the J end by 13 bases, with 10 bases between. CDR3 DNA sequence: TGTGCCAGCAGCCAAGGGGGCGCGATCACCTTC. Encoded protein: CASSQGGAITF.

V usage is TRBV12-3 or TRBV12-4 and J usage is TRBJ2-3; D not resolved. This CDR3 has 11 residues. Trimming cost V 6 bases and J 2 bases, with 3 bases left between them. In DNA form, the CDR3 reads TGTGCCAGCAGCTTCACAGATACGCAGTATTTT. It specifies CASSFTDTQYF.

CDR3 residues: CASSTGLAGTGELFF. The CDR3 nucleotides are TGTGCCAGCAGCACGGGACTAGCGGGGACCGGGGAGCTGTTTTTT. V and J are TRBV11-3 and TRBJ2-2, with 13 bases that match TRBD2. The ends lost 5 bases at V and 5 bases at J; junction bases unmatched: 2. The CDR3 totals 15 residues. Germline assignment: CDR1 SGHNT and CDR2 YENEEA.

The chain links TRBV28 to TRBJ1-2; D not certain. Germline V gives CDR1 MDHEN, CDR2 SYDVKM. V lost 4 bases to trimming and J lost 2 bases, with 17 bases between them. CDR3 length: 16 residues. CDR3 bases: TGTGCCAGCAGTTCCCCCGGCGGGGAAGGGAACTATGGCTACACCTTC. The encoded protein is CASSSPGGEGNYGYTF.

This chain connects TRBV7-9 to TRBJ2-7, with unresolved D. The CDR3 consists of 12 residues. Between the trimmed V and J ends, which lost 5 bases and 3 bases, there was a span of 8 bases. CDR1 SEHNR and CDR2 FQNEAQ come from the germline V gene (reference sequence). The CDR3 here is CASSPIVYEQYF. CDR3 DNA sequence: TGTGCCAGCAGCCCAATAGTCTACGAGCAGTACTTC.

CDR3 nucleotide sequence: TGTGCCAGCAGCTTAGGGGAGTACACTGAAGCTTTCTTT. This gives the protein CASSLGEYTEAFF. V is TRBV11-2 and J is TRBJ1-1; D is unclear. This CDR3 region has 13 residues. Trimming shortened V by 1 base and J by 3 bases, and 6 bases separated the two germline ends. From germline, CDR1 is SGHAT and CDR2 FQNNGV.

The genes are TRBV2 and TRBJ2-2; D tentatively fits TRBD1 or TRBD2 (6 bases each). CDR1 and CDR2 (germline): SNHLY, FYNNEI. The V end lost 8 bases, the J end lost 2 bases, and 12 bases lay between the germline ends. The length of the CDR3 is 14 residues. The CDR3 reads CASDRGVNTGELFF. The CDR3 bases are TGTGCCAGCGATAGGGGGGTCAACACCGGGGAGCTGTTTTTT.

The V and J genes are TRBV24-1 and TRBJ2-3; D may be TRBD1 (5 bases). The CDR3 is 16 residues long. CDR1 and CDR2 from the germline V gene are KGHDR and SFDVKD. The ends were cut back, 4 bases at V and 1 base at J, with 14 bases in the middle. The CDR3 region has the DNA TGTGCCACCAGTGAGTCCCTCAGGGTAGGCACAGATACGCAGTATTTT. Protein product: CATSESLRVGTDTQYF.

The chain has TRBV7-9 and TRBJ1-1, with D tentatively TRBD1 (5 bases). CDR1 is SEHNR and CDR2 is FQNEAQ in the germline V gene (reference sequence). V was clipped by 3 bases and J by 5 bases, with 13 bases between them. The CDR3 contains 14 residues. CDR3 nucleotide sequence: TGTGCCAGCAGCTTGCAGGGATCTAGGACTGAAGCTTTCTTT. This gives the protein CASSLQGSRTEAFF.

The chain uses TRBV12-3 or TRBV12-4 and TRBJ1-1; D ambiguous. The ends were cut back, 5 bases at V and 1 base at J, with 8 bases in the middle. The CDR3 runs 13 residues. CDR3 loop: CASSRAANTEAFF. CDR3 DNA: TGTGCCAGCAGTCGGGCTGCGAACACTGAAGCTTTCTTT.

The gene calls are TRBV12-3 or TRBV12-4 and TRBJ1-5; tentative D call: TRBD1 (5 bases). The CDR3 spans 13 residues. The V end was cut by 3 bases, the J end by 4 bases, with 7 bases between. DNA of the CDR3: TGTGCCAGCAGTTTGCGGGGGAATCAGCCCCAGCATTTT. As protein: CASSLRGNQPQHF.

The chain links TRBV7-6 to TRBJ2-2; 8 bases map to TRBD1. Germline V gives CDR1 SGHVS, CDR2 FNYEAQ. The CDR3 has 15 amino acids. V trimming: 5 bases; J trimming: 5 bases; junction bases outside the gene matches: 7. CDR3 nucleotides: TGTGCCAGCAGCCTCTCCCAGGGGGCTACCGGGGAGCTGTTTTTT. Translating it yields CASSLSQGATGELFF. The whole variable domain, filled in from reference TRBV7-6 and TRBJ2-2, reads GAGVSQSPRYKVTKRGQDVALRCDPISGHVSLYWYRQALGQGPEFLTYFNYEAQQDKSGLPNDRFSAERPEGSISTLTIQRTEQRDSAMYRCASSLSQGATGELFFGEGSRLTVL.

This clone was counted only a few times. This chain links TRBV7-3 with TRBJ1-1; D is unclear. The CDR3 has 13 amino acids. CDR1 is SGHTA and CDR2 is FQGTGA in the germline V gene. The V gene lost 1 base and the J gene lost 3 bases, with 6 bases spanning the gap. CDR3 nucleotides: TGTGCCAGCAGCTTAAGATCAGACACTGAAGCTTTCTTT. Its protein is CASSLRSDTEAFF.

The chain joins TRBV2 to TRBJ1-1; D is unclear. The CDR3 runs to 12 residues. CDR1 is SNHLY and CDR2 is FYNNEI in the germline V gene. V was trimmed by 3 bases and J by 7 bases, leaving 9 bases between them. Written as DNA, the CDR3 is TGTGCCAGCAGTGATCTTTACCGTGAAGCTTTCTTT. This gives the protein CASSDLYREAFF.

This clone appeared once. CDR3 DNA: TGTGCCAGTAGTGACAGGACGAACACTGAAGCTTTCTTT. The encoded protein is CASSDRTNTEAFF. The chain uses TRBV19 and TRBJ1-1, with a possible D match to TRBD1 (6 bases). V lost 5 bases to trimming and J lost 1 base, with 8 bases between them. This CDR3 has 13 residues. From germline, CDR1 is LNHDA and CDR2 SQIVND (reference sequence).